What follows are 13 T cell receptor beta chains derived from one specimen sequenced in a study of cytomegalovirus exposure and HLA in healthy donors. PCR involved 60 Vbeta and 13 Jbeta primers. Method: immunoSEQ multiplex PCR; TCRdb's copy keeps in-frame clones and lacks some. The table lists over 110,000 clones, 80% to 85% of them singletons. Sequencing was carried out using PBMCs. The receptors stem from a male donor in good health and CMV-seropositive.

The chain joins TRBV5-1 to TRBJ2-3; 9 nucleotides agree with TRBD2. The V gene's germline CDR1 is SGHRS and CDR2 YFSETQ. Trimming took 0 bases from V and 1 from J; bases not matched to a gene: 9. The CDR3 totals 18 residues. Written as DNA, the CDR3 is TGCGCCAGCAGCTTGGCACTTGGGTTAGCGGGGGGCACAGATACGCAGTATTTT. Its translation: CASSLALGLAGGTDTQYF.

This clone has only one observation. The chain has TRBV10-3 and TRBJ2-3; 10 bases are a match to TRBD2. V shed 3 bases and J 6 bases; nucleotides not matched to a gene: 12. Germline CDR1 reads ENHRY; CDR2 reads SYGVKD. The CDR3 totals 17 residues. The CDR3 sequence is CAISDASGSLASDTQYF. CDR3 nucleotides: TGTGCCATCAGTGACGCTAGCGGGAGCCTGGCCAGCGATACGCAGTATTTT.

The sample holds a few counts of this clone. The chain combines TRBV29-1 with TRBJ2-4, with 11 bases identical to TRBD2. This CDR3 has 16 amino acids. Losses at the gene ends were 5 bases for V and 4 bases for J; bases not matched to a gene: 10. The germline gives CDR1 SQVTM, CDR2 ANQGSEA. CDR3 in amino acids: CSVSSGTSGVKNIQYF. CDR3 DNA: TGCAGCGTTTCAAGCGGGACTAGCGGAGTAAAAAACATTCAGTACTTC.

This chain connects TRBV7-2 to TRBJ1-2; a possible D gene is TRBD1 (5 bases). From germline, CDR1 is SGHTA and CDR2 FQGNSA. The V gene lost 3 bases and the J gene lost 8 bases, with 16 bases spanning the gap. The CDR3 is made up of 14 amino acids. CDR3: CASSFQSQGGGYTF. DNA of the CDR3: TGTGCCAGCAGCTTCCAGTCGCAGGGAGGCGGCTACACCTTC.

The V gene is TRBV29-1, the J gene TRBJ2-5; 7 bases map to TRBD1. J gave up 4 bases and V 2 bases, and 7 bases lay outside the gene matches. The CDR3 sequence is 14 residues long. Germline V gene sequence: CDR1 SQVTM, CDR2 ANQGSEA. The CDR3 reads CSVENRTGIETQYF. CDR3 bases: TGCAGCGTTGAAAACAGGACAGGAATAGAGACCCAGTACTTC.

The chain uses TRBV19 and TRBJ2-7, with D maybe TRBD2 (5 bases). V was clipped by 4 bases and J by 5 bases, with 12 bases between them. Germline V gene data show CDR1 as LNHDA and CDR2 as SQIVND (reference sequence). The CDR3 totals 13 residues. CDR3 amino acids: CASSTLTGNEQYF. The CDR3 DNA reads as TGTGCCAGTAGTACCCTCACGGGGAACGAGCAGTACTTC. The whole variable domain, filled in from reference TRBV19 and TRBJ2-7, reads DGGITQSPKYLFRKEGQNVTLSCEQNLNHDAMYWYRQDPGQGLRLIYYSQIVNDFQKGDIAEGYSVSREKKESFPLTVTSAQKNPTAFYLCASSTLTGNEQYFGPGTRLTVT.

The V gene is TRBV7-9, the J gene TRBJ1-2; possibly TRBD1 for D (5 bases). The germline CDR1 and CDR2 sequences are SEHNR and FQNEAQ (reference sequence). V shed 4 bases and J shed 5 bases, with 14 bases lying between them. The CDR3 is 14 amino acids. The chain's CDR3 is CASSSRTGPYGYTF. DNA of the CDR3: TGTGCCAGCAGCTCTCGAACAGGTCCATATGGCTACACCTTC.

V gene TRBV19 combines with J gene TRBJ2-2; 8 bases match TRBD1. Trimming cost V 3 bases and J 6 bases; bases outside gene matches: 6. Germline V lookup: CDR1 LNHDA, CDR2 SQIVND (reference sequence). The CDR3 has 15 residues. The CDR3 region has the DNA TGTGCCAGTAGTATGGCCCAGGGGGCGGCCGGGGAGCTGTTTTTT. Translation: CASSMAQGAAGELFF.

The rearrangement joins TRBV5-8 to TRBJ2-1, with a tentative D call TRBD1 (6 bases). Germline V gene data show CDR1 as SGHTS and CDR2 as YDEGEE. This CDR3 region has 17 residues. The V gene lost 4 bases and the J gene lost 3 bases, with 20 bases spanning the gap. The CDR3 spells CASSVAGGTSIYNEQFF. For the CDR3, the DNA is TGTGCCAGCAGCGTTGCCGGTGGGACATCTATCTACAATGAGCAGTTCTTC.

The chain joins TRBV6-5 to TRBJ1-2, with D unresolved. The CDR3 has 13 amino acids. Germline-derived CDR1 and CDR2 are MNHEY and SVGAGI. V dropped 6 bases and J dropped 4 bases, with 12 bases sitting between them. CDR3 in amino acids: CASRYVTGYGYTF. CDR3 in DNA: TGTGCCAGCAGATACGTGACGGGCTATGGCTACACCTTC.

For the CDR3, the DNA is TGTGCCAGCAGTAACCGGGACAGGGGGCGGGATTCGTCTGGGGCCAACGTCCTGACTTTC. Protein product: CASSNRDRGRDSSGANVLTF. The chain links TRBV27 to TRBJ2-6, with 12 nucleotides matching TRBD1. The germline V gene has CDR1 MNHEY and CDR2 SMNVEV (reference sequence). Trimming took 5 bases from V and 1 from J; bases not matched to a gene: 12. This CDR3 spans 20 amino acids.

The genes are TRBV6-5 and TRBJ1-2; no reliable D call. Looked up from germline, CDR1 is MNHEY and CDR2 is SVGAGI. The CDR3 loop spans 12 amino acids. V was pared by 2 bases and J by 4 bases, with 5 bases between. CDR3 in DNA: TGTGCCAGCAGTTACGGCTCCTATGGCTACACCTTC. Translation gives CASSYGSYGYTF.

The J gene is TRBJ2-7, the V gene TRBV4-1; D perhaps matches TRBD1 (6 bases). Trimming pared 0 bases from V and 0 bases from J, leaving 12 bases between. Per the germline V gene, CDR1 is MGHRA and CDR2 is YSYEKL. This CDR3 spans 16 amino acids. The CDR3 spells CASSQEGGPNSYEQYF. In nucleotides, the CDR3 is TGCGCCAGCAGCCAAGAAGGGGGTCCCAACTCCTACGAGCAGTACTTC.